This T cell receptor (beta chain) appears in the sequencing data of a study of spatial heterogeneity in lung cancer (dated by TCRdb to between 2019 and 2020). Study-wide context: Donors were over 60 patients with early-stage, untreated non-small cell lung cancer from the lung TRACERx cohort. Follow-up PBMC samples were sequenced whenever available, with the median time to follow-up being two to three years after resection. In the raw uncorrected reads, each unique combination of TCR and UMI appeared more than ten times on average. The study quantitatively compared TCR alpha and beta repertoires across multiple tumor regions, matched nontumor lung and blood in non-small cell lung cancer. The study linked features of the TCR repertoire to counts of nonsynonymous mutations, which were determined by whole-exome sequencing of tumor tissue. At surgery, both alpha and beta chains were TCR-sequenced in approximately 210 tumor regions, roughly 64 matched nontumor lung samples and some 60 PBMC samples. Beta-chain transcripts were consistently detected in greater numbers than alpha-chain transcripts, which likely reflected higher beta-chain transcript abundance. What the authors observed across the whole study: Additional single-cell paired TCR alpha and beta sequencing was considered necessary to confirm, at a functional level, the hypothesis that regional TCRs recognize regional mutations. Only roughly 13 patients were included in the comparisons of baseline and follow-up blood repertoires. Ubiquitous expanded tumor TCRs were found in blood more often at tumor resection than at routine follow-up.

Library construction relied on 5' RACE. The data were produced on a NextSeq 500. The TCR library protocol attached a unique molecular identifier to each TCR cDNA molecule to allow correction of PCR and sequencing errors. On the study's bioinformatics: TCR identification, UMI-based error correction and CDR3 extraction were all carried out with Decombinator tools. Expanded TCRs were defined as those above a frequency of 2 per 1,000, corresponding to the top 1% of the tumor frequency distribution. Renyi diversity was computed with the R vegan package after each repertoire had been subsampled 100 times to 5,000 TCRs. CDR3 similarity networks were built from amino acid triplet string-kernel similarity, connecting CDR3s with pairwise similarity above 0.82. TCRdb itself trimmed the public reads at Q25 with fastp, ran MiXCR and retained productive beta chains. Each entry is one CDR3 protein sequence, shown with its most common DNA and genes. In this record, the V and J calls reflect TCRdb's handling and not the investigators' own analysis. This sample comprises some 32,000 distinct CDR3 sequences, around 9.3% of them detected only once. The top ten clones comprise around 27% of the sample.

The germline V gene (reference sequence) specifies MNHEY as CDR1 and SMNVEV as CDR2. V is clipped by 10 bases and J by 8 bases, and the sequence between their germline boundaries is 14 bases long. The CDR3 starts with the cysteine, ends with the phenylalanine, and has 11 residues. CDR3 DNA only is kept here, 33 bases in frame from base 1. On this clonotype itself: The antigen this receptor binds is unknown. Base qualities were left out, and no much larger clone turns up one base away.

According to the study, the label for this sample's time point signals: blood at routine non-recurrence follow-up after resection. Without any cell sorting, TCR sequencing was performed on whole RNA extracted either from tumor and nontumor lung tissue or from cryopreserved PBMC samples. Only patients with enough RNA available from two or more tumor regions were chosen for TCR sequencing. The chain is assembled from TRBV27 and TRBJ1-2; the D gene lacks a confident call. The sequences come from PBMCs, collected at follow-up. The clonotype comes from a female donor with early-stage non-small cell lung cancer. The CDR3 sequence is CATRTLAGYTF. The sequenced DNA: TGTGCCACCCGGACCCTCGCAGGCTACACCTTC.